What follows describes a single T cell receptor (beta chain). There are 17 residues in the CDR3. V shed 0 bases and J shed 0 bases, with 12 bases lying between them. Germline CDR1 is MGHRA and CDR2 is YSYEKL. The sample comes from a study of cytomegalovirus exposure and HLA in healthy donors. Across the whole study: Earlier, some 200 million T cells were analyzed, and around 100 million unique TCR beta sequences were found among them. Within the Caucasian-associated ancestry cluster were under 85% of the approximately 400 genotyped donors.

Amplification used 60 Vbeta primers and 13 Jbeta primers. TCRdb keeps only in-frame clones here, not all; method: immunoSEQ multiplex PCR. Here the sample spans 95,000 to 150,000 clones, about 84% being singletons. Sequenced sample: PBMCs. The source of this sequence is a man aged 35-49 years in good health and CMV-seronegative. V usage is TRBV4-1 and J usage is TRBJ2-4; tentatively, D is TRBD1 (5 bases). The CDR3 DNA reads TGCGCCAGCAGCCAAGATGGGGCCCTAGGAGCCAAAAACATTCAGTACTTC. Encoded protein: CASSQDGALGAKNIQYF.